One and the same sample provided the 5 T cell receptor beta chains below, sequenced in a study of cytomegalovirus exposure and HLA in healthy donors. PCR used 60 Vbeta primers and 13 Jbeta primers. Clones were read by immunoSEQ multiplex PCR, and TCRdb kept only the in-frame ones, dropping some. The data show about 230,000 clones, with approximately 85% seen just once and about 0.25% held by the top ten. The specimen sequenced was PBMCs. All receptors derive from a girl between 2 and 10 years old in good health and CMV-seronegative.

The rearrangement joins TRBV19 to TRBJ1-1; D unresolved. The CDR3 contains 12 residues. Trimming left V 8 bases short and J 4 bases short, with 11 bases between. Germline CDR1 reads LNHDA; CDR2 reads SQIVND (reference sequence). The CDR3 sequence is CASGGWGTEAFF. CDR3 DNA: TGTGCCAGTGGAGGATGGGGCACTGAAGCTTTCTTT.

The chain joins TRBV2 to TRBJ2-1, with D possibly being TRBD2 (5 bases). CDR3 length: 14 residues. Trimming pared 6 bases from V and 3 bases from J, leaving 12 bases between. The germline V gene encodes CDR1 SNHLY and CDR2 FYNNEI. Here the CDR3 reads CASRADGNYNEQFF. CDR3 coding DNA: TGTGCCAGCAGAGCGGACGGGAACTACAATGAGCAGTTCTTC.

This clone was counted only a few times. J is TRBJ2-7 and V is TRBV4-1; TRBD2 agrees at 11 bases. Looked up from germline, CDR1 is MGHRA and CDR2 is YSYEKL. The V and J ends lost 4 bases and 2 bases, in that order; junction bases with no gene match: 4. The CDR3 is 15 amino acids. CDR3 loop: CASSPLAGVAYEQYF. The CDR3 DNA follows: TGCGCCAGCAGCCCACTAGCGGGGGTGGCCTACGAGCAGTACTTC.

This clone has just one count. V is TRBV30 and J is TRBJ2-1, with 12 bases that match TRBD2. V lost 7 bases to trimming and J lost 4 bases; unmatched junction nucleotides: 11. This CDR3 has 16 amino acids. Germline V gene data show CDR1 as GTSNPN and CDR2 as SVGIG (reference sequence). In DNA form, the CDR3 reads TGTGCCTTTCTAACTAGCGGGAGGCTCCCGTACAATGAGCAGTTCTTC. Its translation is CAFLTSGRLPYNEQFF.

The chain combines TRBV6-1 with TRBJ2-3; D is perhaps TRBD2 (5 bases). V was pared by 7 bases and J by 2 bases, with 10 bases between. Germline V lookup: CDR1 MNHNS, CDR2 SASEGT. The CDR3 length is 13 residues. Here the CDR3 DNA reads TGTGCCAGCACCCCGACTAACACAGATACGCAGTATTTT. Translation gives CASTPTNTDTQYF.